This T cell receptor beta chain was documented in a study of CD4+ T cells in melanoma. Whole-study results and caveats: In melanoma, neoantigen-specific CD4+ T cells reportedly differed in differentiation state.

Sequencing used immunoSEQ multiplex PCR; TCRdb keeps in-frame clones, though not all of them. The repertoire includes 13,000 to 15,000 clones, about 66% of them detected once, and approximately 14% sits in the top ten. This clone was seen more than once but under ten times. No antigen is known for it. The sequence was collected from a human donor with melanoma. The sample consisted of cells from a culture (not recorded whether cultured in vitro).

The CDR3 loop reads CASSFNFNSPLHF. As DNA, the CDR3 is TGTGCCAGCAGCTTTAACTTCAATTCACCCCTCCACTTT. This sequence joins TRBV7-6 and TRBJ1-6, with D unclear. The CDR3 totals 13 residues. V was shortened by 3 bases and J by 7 bases, with 7 bases between the two germline ends. Germline CDR1 SGHVS, CDR2 FNYEAQ.